The rows below give T cell receptor beta chains drawn from one sample of a study of blood T cell repertoires in COVID-19. Assay: immunoSEQ multiplex PCR; the TCRdb copy retains only in-frame clones and omits some. The table shows about 220,000 clones, with 60% to 85% occurring only once. Sequencing was carried out using peripheral blood. The receptor set was obtained from a woman aged 70 to 79 with acute or convalescent COVID-19. Each CDR3 is given with its conserved first and last residue. Fields, in order: clone size, V gene, J gene, D gene, CDR3 protein, CDR3 DNA. A D gene is named only where the DNA matches it firmly. Size tells how often a clone was seen (once, few, many) or the class of an expanded clone, and some rows leave it out.

clone size: .; V gene: TRBV18; J gene: TRBJ2-7; D gene: TRBD1; CDR3 protein: CASSRRDSDYEQYF; CDR3 DNA: TGTGCCAGCTCACGCCGGGACAGCGACTACGAGCAGTACTTC
clone size: .; V gene: TRBV29-1; J gene: TRBJ1-2; D gene: TRBD1; CDR3 protein: CSVEGIAQGGHNYGYTF; CDR3 DNA: TGCAGCGTTGAAGGAATAGCGCAGGGGGGACATAACTATGGCTACACCTTC
clone size: .; V gene: TRBV6-2/TRBV6-3; J gene: TRBJ2-7; D gene: TRBD1; CDR3 protein: CASSTRPGQGNPYEQYF; CDR3 DNA: TGTGCCAGCAGTACCAGACCGGGACAGGGGAACCCTTACGAGCAGTACTTC
clone size: .; V gene: TRBV2; J gene: TRBJ2-5; D gene: TRBD2; CDR3 protein: CASTGTSGLGGQETQYF; CDR3 DNA: TGTGCCAGCACCGGGACTAGCGGATTAGGGGGCCAAGAGACCCAGTACTTC
clone size: .; V gene: TRBV5-1; J gene: TRBJ1-2; D gene: .; CDR3 protein: CASSFWTANYGYTF; CDR3 DNA: TGCGCCAGCAGCTTCTGGACAGCTAACTATGGCTACACCTTC
clone size: .; V gene: TRBV7-2; J gene: TRBJ2-2; D gene: .; CDR3 protein: CASSLKGQGGELFF; CDR3 DNA: TGTGCCAGCAGCTTGAAGGGGCAGGGCGGGGAGCTGTTTTTT
clone size: once; V gene: TRBV2; J gene: TRBJ1-1; D gene: .; CDR3 protein: CASSDLTGRGGTEAFF; CDR3 DNA: TGTGCCAGCAGTGACCTGACCGGAAGGGGAGGGACTGAAGCTTTCTTT
clone size: .; V gene: TRBV11-2; J gene: TRBJ1-2; D gene: .; CDR3 protein: CASSGRAGGYTF; CDR3 DNA: TGTGCCAGCAGCGGGCGGGCTGGCGGCTACACCTTC
clone size: .; V gene: TRBV2; J gene: TRBJ2-1; D gene: TRBD2; CDR3 protein: CASSRELAGGRREQFF; CDR3 DNA: TGTGCCAGCAGTCGAGAGTTAGCGGGGGGGCGAAGGGAGCAGTTCTTC
clone size: .; V gene: TRBV29-1; J gene: TRBJ2-7; D gene: .; CDR3 protein: CSVEKYSGTQSSYEQYF; CDR3 DNA: TGCAGCGTTGAAAAGTACTCCGGGACTCAAAGCTCCTACGAGCAGTACTTC
clone size: .; V gene: TRBV18; J gene: TRBJ2-1; D gene: .; CDR3 protein: CASSLSSSYNEQFF; CDR3 DNA: TGTGCCAGCTCGCTATCGAGCTCCTACAATGAGCAGTTCTTC
clone size: .; V gene: TRBV16; J gene: TRBJ2-3; D gene: .; CDR3 protein: CASSPNSGDTQYF; CDR3 DNA: TGTGCCAGCAGCCCCAATTCAGGGGATACGCAGTATTTT
clone size: many; V gene: TRBV15; J gene: TRBJ2-5; D gene: TRBD1; CDR3 protein: CATSRGTGSETQYF; CDR3 DNA: TGTGCCACCAGCAGAGGGACAGGGTCGGAGACCCAGTACTTC
clone size: .; V gene: TRBV7-3; J gene: TRBJ2-7; D gene: .; CDR3 protein: CASSFGSIEEGYEQYF; CDR3 DNA: TGTGCCAGCAGCTTTGGCTCGATTGAAGAGGGCTACGAGCAGTACTTC
clone size: .; V gene: TRBV6-5; J gene: TRBJ1-2; D gene: .; CDR3 protein: CASSYAGPYGYTF; CDR3 DNA: TGTGCCAGCAGTTACGCGGGCCCCTATGGCTACACCTTC
clone size: .; V gene: TRBV2; J gene: TRBJ1-5; D gene: .; CDR3 protein: CASSVKGGGQPQHF; CDR3 DNA: TGTGCCAGCAGTGTGAAGGGCGGGGGTCAGCCCCAGCATTTT
clone size: .; V gene: TRBV10-3; J gene: TRBJ1-1; D gene: TRBD1; CDR3 protein: CAISGGGQGLNTEAFF; CDR3 DNA: TGTGCCATCAGTGGGGGGGGACAGGGCTTGAACACTGAAGCTTTCTTT
clone size: once; V gene: TRBV10-3; J gene: TRBJ1-4; D gene: .; CDR3 protein: CAIRAADEKLFF; CDR3 DNA: TGTGCCATCAGGGCGGCAGATGAAAAACTGTTTTTT
clone size: .; V gene: TRBV18; J gene: TRBJ1-2; D gene: TRBD1; CDR3 protein: CASSPNRGYGYTF; CDR3 DNA: TGTGCCAGCTCACCGAACAGGGGTTATGGCTACACCTTC
clone size: few; V gene: TRBV5-5; J gene: TRBJ1-2; D gene: .; CDR3 protein: CASSSTMNYGYTF; CDR3 DNA: TGTGCCAGCAGCTCGACAATGAACTATGGCTACACCTTC
clone size: .; V gene: TRBV7-2; J gene: TRBJ2-2; D gene: TRBD1; CDR3 protein: CATGDRNTGELFF; CDR3 DNA: TGTGCCACTGGGGACAGGAACACCGGGGAGCTGTTTTTT
clone size: .; V gene: TRBV10-3; J gene: TRBJ1-2; D gene: .; CDR3 protein: CAIRSTGGEGYTF; CDR3 DNA: TGTGCCATCAGATCGACCGGGGGGGAGGGCTACACCTTC
clone size: .; V gene: TRBV18; J gene: TRBJ2-3; D gene: TRBD2; CDR3 protein: CASSPGLAGGGTDTQYF; CDR3 DNA: TGTGCCAGCTCACCGGGACTAGCGGGGGGAGGCACAGATACGCAGTATTTT
clone size: once; V gene: TRBV7-9; J gene: TRBJ2-3; D gene: .; CDR3 protein: CASSFLFGGRRDTQYF; CDR3 DNA: TGTGCCAGCAGCTTCCTCTTCGGGGGTAGAAGGGATACGCAGTATTTT
clone size: .; V gene: TRBV19; J gene: TRBJ2-5; D gene: TRBD2; CDR3 protein: CASSGLAGGVQTQYF; CDR3 DNA: TGTGCCAGTAGTGGACTAGCGGGGGGAGTCCAGACCCAGTACTTC
clone size: few; V gene: TRBV6-2/TRBV6-3; J gene: TRBJ2-4; D gene: TRBD1; CDR3 protein: CASRPLTGGTGIQYF; CDR3 DNA: TGTGCCAGCAGGCCTTTGACAGGGGGTACTGGCATTCAGTACTTC
clone size: .; V gene: TRBV6-5; J gene: TRBJ1-1; D gene: .; CDR3 protein: CASSYDVGSVAFF; CDR3 DNA: TGTGCCAGCAGTTATGATGTGGGCAGTGTGGCTTTCTTT
clone size: .; V gene: TRBV6-6; J gene: TRBJ2-5; D gene: .; CDR3 protein: CASVINRDWKETQYF; CDR3 DNA: TGTGCCAGCGTGATTAACCGGGACTGGAAAGAGACCCAGTACTTC
clone size: .; V gene: TRBV18; J gene: TRBJ2-3; D gene: .; CDR3 protein: CASSRQQGPATGTDTQYF; CDR3 DNA: TGTGCCAGCTCACGGCAACAGGGCCCAGCGACCGGCACAGATACGCAGTATTTT
clone size: .; V gene: TRBV5-1; J gene: TRBJ2-5; D gene: .; CDR3 protein: CASSHRDYRQETQYF; CDR3 DNA: TGCGCCAGCAGCCATCGAGACTACCGTCAAGAGACCCAGTACTTC
clone size: few; V gene: TRBV19; J gene: TRBJ2-1; D gene: TRBD2; CDR3 protein: CASSPTRTGGYNEQFF; CDR3 DNA: TGTGCCAGTAGTCCGACTAGAACGGGGGGTTACAATGAGCAGTTCTTC
clone size: .; V gene: TRBV7-8; J gene: TRBJ1-2; D gene: .; CDR3 protein: CASSLAGRRAYGYTF; CDR3 DNA: TGTGCCAGCAGCTTGGCAGGACGGCGGGCATATGGCTACACCTTC
clone size: .; V gene: TRBV10-3; J gene: TRBJ1-6; D gene: .; CDR3 protein: CAIGGMRGDNSPLHF; CDR3 DNA: TGTGCCATCGGGGGGATGCGAGGGGATAATTCACCCCTCCACTTT
clone size: few; V gene: TRBV6-5; J gene: TRBJ1-1; D gene: .; CDR3 protein: CASSPTTGMNTEAFF; CDR3 DNA: TGTGCCAGCAGTCCTACGACAGGAATGAACACTGAAGCTTTCTTT
clone size: .; V gene: TRBV5-1; J gene: TRBJ1-6; D gene: TRBD1; CDR3 protein: CASSLGTASNSPLHF; CDR3 DNA: TGCGCCAGCAGCCTAGGGACAGCTAGTAATTCACCCCTCCACTTT
clone size: .; V gene: TRBV7-2; J gene: TRBJ2-3; D gene: TRBD1; CDR3 protein: CASSLGDRVTDTQYF; CDR3 DNA: TGTGCCAGCAGCTTAGGGGACAGGGTAACAGATACGCAGTATTTT
clone size: .; V gene: TRBV7-9; J gene: TRBJ1-2; D gene: TRBD1; CDR3 protein: CASSLTGERAYTF; CDR3 DNA: TGTGCCAGCAGCTTAACAGGGGAGAGGGCCTACACCTTC